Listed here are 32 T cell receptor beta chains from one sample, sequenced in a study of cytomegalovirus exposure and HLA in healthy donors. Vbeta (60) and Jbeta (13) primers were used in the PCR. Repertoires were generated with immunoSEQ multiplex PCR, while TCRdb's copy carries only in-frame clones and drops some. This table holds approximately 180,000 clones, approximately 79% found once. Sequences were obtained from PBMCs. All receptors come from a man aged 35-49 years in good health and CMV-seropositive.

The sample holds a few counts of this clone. CDR3 nucleotide sequence: TGTGCCAGCAGTTACACACAAGGACAGAGGGCAACCCAGTACTTC. Its protein is CASSYTQGQRATQYF. The V gene is TRBV6-6, the J gene TRBJ2-5; D perhaps matches TRBD1 (6 bases). CDR1 and CDR2 (germline): MNHNY, SVGAGI (reference sequence). There are 15 residues in the CDR3. V gave up 2 bases and J gave up 8 bases, with 18 bases separating them.

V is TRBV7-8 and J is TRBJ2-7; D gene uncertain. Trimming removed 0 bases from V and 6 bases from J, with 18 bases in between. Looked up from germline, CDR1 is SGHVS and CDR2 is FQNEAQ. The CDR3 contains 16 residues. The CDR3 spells CASSLAPQNSRGEQYF. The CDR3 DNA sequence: TGTGCCAGCAGCTTAGCCCCTCAGAATTCCCGTGGCGAGCAGTACTTC. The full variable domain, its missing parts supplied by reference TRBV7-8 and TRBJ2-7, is GAGVSQSPRYKVAKRGQDVALRCDPISGHVSLFWYQQALGQGPEFLTYFQNEAQLDKSGLPSDRFFAERPEGSVSTLKIQRTQQEDSAVYLCASSLAPQNSRGEQYFGPGTRLTVT.

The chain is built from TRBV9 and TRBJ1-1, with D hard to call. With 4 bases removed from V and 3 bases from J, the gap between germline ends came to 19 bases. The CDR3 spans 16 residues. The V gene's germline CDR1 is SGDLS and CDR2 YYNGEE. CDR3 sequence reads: CASSQSGEVSYTEAFF. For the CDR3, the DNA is TGTGCCAGCAGCCAGAGCGGGGAGGTGTCGTACACTGAAGCTTTCTTT.

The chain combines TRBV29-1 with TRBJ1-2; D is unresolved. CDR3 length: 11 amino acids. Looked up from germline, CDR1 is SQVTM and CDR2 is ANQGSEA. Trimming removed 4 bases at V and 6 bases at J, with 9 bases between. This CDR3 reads CSVVRGDGYTF. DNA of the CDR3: TGCAGCGTTGTACGCGGGGATGGCTACACCTTC.

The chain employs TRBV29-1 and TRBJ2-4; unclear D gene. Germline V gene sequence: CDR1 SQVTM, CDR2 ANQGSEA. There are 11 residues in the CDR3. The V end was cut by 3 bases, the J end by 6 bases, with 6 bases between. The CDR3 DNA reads TGCAGCGTTGAGAACGGAAACATTCAGTACTTC. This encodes CSVENGNIQYF.

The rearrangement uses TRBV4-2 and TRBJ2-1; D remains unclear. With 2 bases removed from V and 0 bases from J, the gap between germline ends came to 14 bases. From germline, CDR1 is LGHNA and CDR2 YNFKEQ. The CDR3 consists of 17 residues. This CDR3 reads CASSQPPGTSSYNEQFF. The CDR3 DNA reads TGTGCCAGCAGCCAACCCCCAGGCACGAGCTCCTACAATGAGCAGTTCTTC.

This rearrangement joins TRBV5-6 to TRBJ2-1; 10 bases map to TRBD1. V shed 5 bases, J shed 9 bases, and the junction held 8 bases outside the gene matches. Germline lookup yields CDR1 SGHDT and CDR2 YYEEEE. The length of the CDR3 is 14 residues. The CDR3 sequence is CASRGGQGPGEQFF. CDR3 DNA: TGTGCCAGCAGAGGGGGACAGGGGCCGGGTGAGCAGTTCTTC.

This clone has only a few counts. CDR3 region: CASSLSGTGGYEQYF. The CDR3, as DNA: TGTGCCAGCAGCTTATCCGGGACAGGGGGCTACGAGCAGTACTTC. The chain recombines TRBV7-8 with TRBJ2-7; 11 nucleotides line up with TRBD1. The CDR3 runs to 15 residues. Germline loops: CDR1 SGHVS, CDR2 FQNEAQ. V shed 2 bases and J 3 bases; nucleotides not matched to a gene: 3. Filled out from reference TRBV7-8 and TRBJ2-7, the complete variable domain reads GAGVSQSPRYKVAKRGQDVALRCDPISGHVSLFWYQQALGQGPEFLTYFQNEAQLDKSGLPSDRFFAERPEGSVSTLKIQRTQQEDSAVYLCASSLSGTGGYEQYFGPGTRLTVT.

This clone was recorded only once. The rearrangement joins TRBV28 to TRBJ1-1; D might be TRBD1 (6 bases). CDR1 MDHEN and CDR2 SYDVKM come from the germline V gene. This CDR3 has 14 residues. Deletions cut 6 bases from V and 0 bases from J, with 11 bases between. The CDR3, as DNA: TGTGCCAGCAGAATGGGACAACTGAACACTGAAGCTTTCTTT. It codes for CASRMGQLNTEAFF.

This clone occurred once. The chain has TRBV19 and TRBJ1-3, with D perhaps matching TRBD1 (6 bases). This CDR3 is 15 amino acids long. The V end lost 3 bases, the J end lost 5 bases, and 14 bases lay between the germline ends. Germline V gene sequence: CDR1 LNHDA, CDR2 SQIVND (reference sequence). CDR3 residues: CASSIRGVERNTIYF. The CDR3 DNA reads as TGTGCCAGTAGTATCAGGGGCGTTGAAAGAAACACCATATATTTT.

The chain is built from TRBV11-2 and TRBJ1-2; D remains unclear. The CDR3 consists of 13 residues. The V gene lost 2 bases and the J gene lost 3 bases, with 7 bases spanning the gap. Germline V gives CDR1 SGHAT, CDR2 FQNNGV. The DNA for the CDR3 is TGTGCCAGCAGCTTAAACAGCTACTATGGCTACACCTTC. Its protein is CASSLNSYYGYTF.

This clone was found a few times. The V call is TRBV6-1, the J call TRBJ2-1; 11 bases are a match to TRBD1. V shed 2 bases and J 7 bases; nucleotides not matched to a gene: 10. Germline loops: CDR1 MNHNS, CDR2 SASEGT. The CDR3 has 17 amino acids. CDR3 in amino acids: CASSERVGTGGSNEQFF. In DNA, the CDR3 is TGTGCCAGCAGTGAAAGAGTGGGGACAGGGGGATCAAATGAGCAGTTCTTC.

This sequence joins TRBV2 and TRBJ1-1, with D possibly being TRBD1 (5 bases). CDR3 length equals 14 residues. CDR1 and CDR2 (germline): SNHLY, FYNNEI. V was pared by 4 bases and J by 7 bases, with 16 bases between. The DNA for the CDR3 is TGTGCCAGCAGTGGAATTGGGGCGTCATTTGAAGCTTTCTTT. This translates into CASSGIGASFEAFF.

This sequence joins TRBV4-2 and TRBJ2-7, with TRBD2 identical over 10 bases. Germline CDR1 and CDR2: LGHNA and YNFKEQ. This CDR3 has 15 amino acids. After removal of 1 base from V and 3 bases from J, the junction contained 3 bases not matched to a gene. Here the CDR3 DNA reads TGTGCCAGCAGCCAAGGACTAGCGGGTAACTACGAGCAGTACTTC. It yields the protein CASSQGLAGNYEQYF.

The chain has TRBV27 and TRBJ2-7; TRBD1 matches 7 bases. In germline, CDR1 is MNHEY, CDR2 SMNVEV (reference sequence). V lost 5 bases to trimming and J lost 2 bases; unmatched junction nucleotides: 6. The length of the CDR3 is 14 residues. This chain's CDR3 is CASSNRGQPYEQYF. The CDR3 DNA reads TGTGCCAGCAGTAACAGGGGACAACCCTACGAGCAGTACTTC.

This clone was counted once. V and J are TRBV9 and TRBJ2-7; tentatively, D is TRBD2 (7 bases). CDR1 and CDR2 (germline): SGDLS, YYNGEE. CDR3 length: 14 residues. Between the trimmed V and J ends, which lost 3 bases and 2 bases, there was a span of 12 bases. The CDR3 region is CASSGGGQPYEQYF. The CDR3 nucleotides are TGTGCCAGCAGCGGCGGGGGCCAACCCTACGAGCAGTACTTC.

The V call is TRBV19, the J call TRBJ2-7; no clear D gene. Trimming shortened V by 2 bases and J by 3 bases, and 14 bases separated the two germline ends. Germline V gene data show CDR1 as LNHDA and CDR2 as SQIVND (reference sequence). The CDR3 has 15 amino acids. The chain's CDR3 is CASSIKARANYEQYF. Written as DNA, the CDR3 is TGTGCCAGTAGTATAAAAGCTCGCGCAAACTACGAGCAGTACTTC.

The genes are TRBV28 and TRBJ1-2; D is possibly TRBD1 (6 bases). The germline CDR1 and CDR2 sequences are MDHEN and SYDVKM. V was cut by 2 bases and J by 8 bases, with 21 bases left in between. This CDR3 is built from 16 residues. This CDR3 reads CASSLRQGSMWGGYTF. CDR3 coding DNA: TGTGCCAGCAGTTTACGGCAGGGGTCTATGTGGGGCGGCTACACCTTC.

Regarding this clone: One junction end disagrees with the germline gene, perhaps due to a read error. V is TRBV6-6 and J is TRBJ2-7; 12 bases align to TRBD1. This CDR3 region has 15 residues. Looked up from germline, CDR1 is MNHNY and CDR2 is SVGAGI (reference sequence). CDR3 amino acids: CASSDGTGGSHEQYF. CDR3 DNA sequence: TGTGCCAGCAGTGACGGGACAGGGGGCTCCCACGAGCAGTACTTC.

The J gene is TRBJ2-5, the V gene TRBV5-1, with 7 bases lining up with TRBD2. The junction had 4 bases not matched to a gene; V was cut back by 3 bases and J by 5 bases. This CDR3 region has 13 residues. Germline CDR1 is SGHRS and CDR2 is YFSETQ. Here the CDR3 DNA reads TGCGCCAGCAGCTCAGCGGGAATGGAGACCCAGTACTTC. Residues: CASSSAGMETQYF.

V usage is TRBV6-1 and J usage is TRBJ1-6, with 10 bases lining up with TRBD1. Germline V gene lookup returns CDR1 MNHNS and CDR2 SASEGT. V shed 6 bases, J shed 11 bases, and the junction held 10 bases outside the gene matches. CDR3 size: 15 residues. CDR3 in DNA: TGTGCCAGCAGGACAGGGGGACAGGGGATCCCACCCCTCCACTTT. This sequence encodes CASRTGGQGIPPLHF.

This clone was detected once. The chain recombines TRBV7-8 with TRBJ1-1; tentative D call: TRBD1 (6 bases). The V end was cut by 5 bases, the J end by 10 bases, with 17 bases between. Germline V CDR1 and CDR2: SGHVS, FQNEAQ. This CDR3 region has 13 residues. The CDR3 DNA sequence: TGTGCCAGCAGCCAGGGGACCCGAAGGGGAGCTTTCTTT. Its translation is CASSQGTRRGAFF. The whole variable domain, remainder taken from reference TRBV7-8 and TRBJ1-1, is GAGVSQSPRYKVAKRGQDVALRCDPISGHVSLFWYQQALGQGPEFLTYFQNEAQLDKSGLPSDRFFAERPEGSVSTLKIQRTQQEDSAVYLCASSQGTRRGAFFGQGTRLTVV.

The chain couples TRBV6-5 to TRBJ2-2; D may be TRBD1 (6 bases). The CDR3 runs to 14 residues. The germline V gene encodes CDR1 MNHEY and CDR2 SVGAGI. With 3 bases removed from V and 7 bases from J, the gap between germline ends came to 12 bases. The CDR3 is CASSYYRAGGELFF. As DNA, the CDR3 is TGTGCCAGCAGTTATTACAGGGCGGGCGGGGAGCTGTTTTTT.

DNA of the CDR3: TGTGCCAGCTCACCTTACAGGGGGACTCAGCCCCAGCATTTT. Residues: CASSPYRGTQPQHF. The V gene is TRBV18, the J gene TRBJ1-5, with 8 bases fitting TRBD1. Germline V gene lookup returns CDR1 KGHSH and CDR2 LQKENI. This CDR3 has 14 amino acids. The V segment lost 3 bases and the J segment 6 bases; nucleotides outside the gene matches: 4.

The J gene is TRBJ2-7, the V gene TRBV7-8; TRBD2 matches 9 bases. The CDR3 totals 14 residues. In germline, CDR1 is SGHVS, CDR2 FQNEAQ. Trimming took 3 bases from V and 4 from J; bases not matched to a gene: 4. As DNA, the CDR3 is TGTGCCAGCAGCTTGCGGGAGGGCCTTTACGAGCAGTACTTC. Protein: CASSLREGLYEQYF.

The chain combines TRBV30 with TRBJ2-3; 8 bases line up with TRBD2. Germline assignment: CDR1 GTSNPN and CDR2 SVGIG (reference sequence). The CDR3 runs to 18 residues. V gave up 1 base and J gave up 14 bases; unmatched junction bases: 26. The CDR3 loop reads CAWSETRDSGIILGSWYF. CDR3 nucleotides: TGTGCCTGGAGTGAGACCCGGGATAGCGGGATTATCTTGGGCTCGTGGTATTTT.

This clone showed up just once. CDR3 DNA sequence: TGTGCCAGCAGCTTGGTAGCGGGAGTATACGAGCAGTACTTC. Translating gives CASSLVAGVYEQYF. This chain links TRBV5-6 with TRBJ2-7; 9 bases fit TRBD2. V dropped 0 bases and J dropped 4; count of bases not matched to a gene: 2. This CDR3 is 14 amino acids long. CDR1 SGHDT and CDR2 YYEEEE come from the germline V gene.

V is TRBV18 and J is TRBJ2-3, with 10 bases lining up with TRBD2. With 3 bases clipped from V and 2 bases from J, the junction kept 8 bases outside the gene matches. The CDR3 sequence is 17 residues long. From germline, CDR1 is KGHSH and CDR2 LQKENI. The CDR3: CASSPIRTSGSTDTQYF. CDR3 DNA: TGTGCCAGCTCACCGATCCGGACTAGCGGTTCCACAGATACGCAGTATTTT.

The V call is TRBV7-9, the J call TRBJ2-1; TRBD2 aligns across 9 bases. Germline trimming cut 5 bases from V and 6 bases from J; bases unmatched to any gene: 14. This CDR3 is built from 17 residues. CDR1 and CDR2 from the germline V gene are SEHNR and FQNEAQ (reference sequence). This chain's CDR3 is CASSLGGMAGGVNEQFF. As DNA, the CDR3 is TGTGCCAGCAGCCTAGGGGGTATGGCGGGAGGGGTCAATGAGCAGTTCTTC.

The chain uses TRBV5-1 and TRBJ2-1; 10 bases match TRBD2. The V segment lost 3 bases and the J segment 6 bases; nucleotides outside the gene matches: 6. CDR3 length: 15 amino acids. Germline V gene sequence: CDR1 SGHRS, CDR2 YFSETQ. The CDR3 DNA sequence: TGCGCCAGCAGCTCCCCGGGACTAGCGCGCAATGAGCAGTTCTTC. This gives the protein CASSSPGLARNEQFF. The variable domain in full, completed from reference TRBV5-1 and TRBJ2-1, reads KAGVTQTPRYLIKTRGQQVTLSCSPISGHRSVSWYQQTPGQGLQFLFEYFSETQRNKGNFPGRFSGRQFSNSRSEMNVSTLELGDSALYLCASSSPGLARNEQFFGPGTRLTVL.

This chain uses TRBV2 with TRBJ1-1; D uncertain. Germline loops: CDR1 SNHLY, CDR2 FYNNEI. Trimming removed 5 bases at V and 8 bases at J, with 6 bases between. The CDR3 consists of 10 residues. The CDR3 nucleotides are TGTGCCAGCAGTAATATAGAAGCTTTCTTT. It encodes CASSNIEAFF.

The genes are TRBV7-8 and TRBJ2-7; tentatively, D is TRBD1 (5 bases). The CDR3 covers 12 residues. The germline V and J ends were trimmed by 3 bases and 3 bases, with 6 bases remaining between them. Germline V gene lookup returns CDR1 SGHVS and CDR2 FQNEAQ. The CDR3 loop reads CASSFQGYEQYF. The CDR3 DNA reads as TGTGCCAGCAGCTTTCAGGGCTACGAGCAGTACTTC.